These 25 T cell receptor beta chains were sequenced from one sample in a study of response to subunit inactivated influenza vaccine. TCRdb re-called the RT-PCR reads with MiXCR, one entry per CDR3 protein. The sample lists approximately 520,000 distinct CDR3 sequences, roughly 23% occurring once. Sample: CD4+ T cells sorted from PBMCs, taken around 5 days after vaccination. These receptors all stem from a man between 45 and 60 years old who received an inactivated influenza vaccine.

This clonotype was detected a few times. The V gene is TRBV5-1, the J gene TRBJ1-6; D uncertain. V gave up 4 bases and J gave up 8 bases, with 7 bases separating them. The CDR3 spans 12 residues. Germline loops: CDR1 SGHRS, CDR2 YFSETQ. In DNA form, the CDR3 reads TGCGCCAGCAGCGGCAGAGATTCACCCCTCCACTTT. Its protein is CASSGRDSPLHF.

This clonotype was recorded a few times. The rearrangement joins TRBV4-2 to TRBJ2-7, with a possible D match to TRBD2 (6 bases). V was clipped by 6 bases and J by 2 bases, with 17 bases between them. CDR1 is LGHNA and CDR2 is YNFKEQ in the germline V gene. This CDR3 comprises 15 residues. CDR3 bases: TGTGCCAGCAGTCCTGGCAGCTGGGGGGCCTACGAGCAGTACTTC. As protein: CASSPGSWGAYEQYF.

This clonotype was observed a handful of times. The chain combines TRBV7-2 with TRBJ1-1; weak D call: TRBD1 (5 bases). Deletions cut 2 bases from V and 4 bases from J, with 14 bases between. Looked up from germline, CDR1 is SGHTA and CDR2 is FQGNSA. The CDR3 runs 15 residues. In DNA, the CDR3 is TGTGCCAGCAGCTTAAGCAGGGTGTTTGGCACTGAAGCTTTCTTT. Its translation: CASSLSRVFGTEAFF.

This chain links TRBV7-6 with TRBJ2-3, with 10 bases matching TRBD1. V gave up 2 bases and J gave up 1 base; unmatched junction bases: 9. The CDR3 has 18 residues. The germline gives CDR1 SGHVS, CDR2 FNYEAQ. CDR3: CASSLQDRGYFGTDTQYF. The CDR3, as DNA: TGTGCCAGCAGCTTACAGGACAGGGGGTATTTTGGCACAGATACGCAGTATTTT. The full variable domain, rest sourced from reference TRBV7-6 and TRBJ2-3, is GAGVSQSPRYKVTKRGQDVALRCDPISGHVSLYWYRQALGQGPEFLTYFNYEAQQDKSGLPNDRFSAERPEGSISTLTIQRTEQRDSAMYRCASSLQDRGYFGTDTQYFGPGTRLTVL.

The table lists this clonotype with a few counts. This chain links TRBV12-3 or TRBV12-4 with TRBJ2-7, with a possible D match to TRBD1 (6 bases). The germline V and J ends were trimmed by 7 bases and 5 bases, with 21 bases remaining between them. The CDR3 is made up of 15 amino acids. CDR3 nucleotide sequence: TGTGCCAGCACCACCATGGGGACATCAGGCCACGAGCAGTACTTC. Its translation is CASTTMGTSGHEQYF.

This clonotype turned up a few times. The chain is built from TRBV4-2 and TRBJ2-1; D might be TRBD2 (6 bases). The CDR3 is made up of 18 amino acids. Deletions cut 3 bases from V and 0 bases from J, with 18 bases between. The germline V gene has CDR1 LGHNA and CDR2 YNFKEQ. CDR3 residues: CASSHEGGVSSSYNEQFF. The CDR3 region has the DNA TGTGCCAGCAGCCACGAGGGCGGGGTCTCGAGCTCCTACAATGAGCAGTTCTTC.

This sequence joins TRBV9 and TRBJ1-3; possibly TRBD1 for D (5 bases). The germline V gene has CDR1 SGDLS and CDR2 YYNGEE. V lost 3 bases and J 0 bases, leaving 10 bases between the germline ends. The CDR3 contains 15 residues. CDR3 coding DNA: TGTGCCAGCAGCGCCGAGGGGCTCTCTGGAAACACCATATATTTT. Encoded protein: CASSAEGLSGNTIYF.

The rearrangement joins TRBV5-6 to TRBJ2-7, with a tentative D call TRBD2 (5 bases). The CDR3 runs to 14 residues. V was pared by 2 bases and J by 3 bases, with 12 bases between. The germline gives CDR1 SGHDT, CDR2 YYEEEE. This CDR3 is CASSFTRGHYEQYF. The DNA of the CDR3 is TGTGCCAGCAGCTTTACTAGAGGGCACTACGAGCAGTACTTC.

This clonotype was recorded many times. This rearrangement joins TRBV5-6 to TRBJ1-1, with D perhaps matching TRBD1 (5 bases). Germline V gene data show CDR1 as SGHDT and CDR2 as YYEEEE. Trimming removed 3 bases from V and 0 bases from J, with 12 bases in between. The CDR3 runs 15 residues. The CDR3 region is CASSSPGVMNTEAFF. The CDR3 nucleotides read TGTGCCAGCAGCTCACCGGGGGTCATGAACACTGAAGCTTTCTTT.

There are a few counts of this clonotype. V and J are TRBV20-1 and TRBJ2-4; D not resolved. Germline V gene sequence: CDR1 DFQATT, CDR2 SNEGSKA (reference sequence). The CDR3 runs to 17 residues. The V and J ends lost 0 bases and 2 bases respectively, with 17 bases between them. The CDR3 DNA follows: TGCAGTGCTAGAGATTCCCAAAGGTTACTATCCAAAAACATTCAGTACTTC. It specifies CSARDSQRLLSKNIQYF.

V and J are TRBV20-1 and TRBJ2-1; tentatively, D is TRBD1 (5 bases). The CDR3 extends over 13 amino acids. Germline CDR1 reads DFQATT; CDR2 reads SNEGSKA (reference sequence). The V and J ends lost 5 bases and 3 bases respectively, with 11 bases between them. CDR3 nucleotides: TGCAGTGCTGAAGACAGCCTCTACAATGAGCAGTTCTTC. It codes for CSAEDSLYNEQFF.

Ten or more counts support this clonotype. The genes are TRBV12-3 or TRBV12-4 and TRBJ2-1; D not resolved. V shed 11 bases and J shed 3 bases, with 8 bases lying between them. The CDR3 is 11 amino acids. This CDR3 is CASERYNEQFF. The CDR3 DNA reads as TGTGCCTCGGAGCGCTACAATGAGCAGTTCTTC.

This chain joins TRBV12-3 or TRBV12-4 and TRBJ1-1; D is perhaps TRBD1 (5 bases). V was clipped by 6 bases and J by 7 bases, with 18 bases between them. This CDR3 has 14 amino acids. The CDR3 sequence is CASSVPGIVGEAFF. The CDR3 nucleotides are TGTGCCAGCAGCGTCCCAGGGATTGTTGGTGAAGCTTTCTTT.

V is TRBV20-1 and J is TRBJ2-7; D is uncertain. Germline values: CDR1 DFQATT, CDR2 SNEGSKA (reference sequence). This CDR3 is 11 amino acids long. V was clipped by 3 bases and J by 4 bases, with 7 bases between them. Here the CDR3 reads CSASSRYEQYF. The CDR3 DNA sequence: TGCAGTGCTAGTTCCAGGTACGAGCAGTACTTC.

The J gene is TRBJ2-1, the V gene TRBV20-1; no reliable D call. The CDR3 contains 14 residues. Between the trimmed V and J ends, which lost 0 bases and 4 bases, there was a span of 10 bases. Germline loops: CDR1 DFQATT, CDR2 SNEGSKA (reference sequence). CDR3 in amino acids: CSARDGTSYNEQFF. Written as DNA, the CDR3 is TGCAGTGCTAGAGATGGTACGTCTTACAATGAGCAGTTCTTC.

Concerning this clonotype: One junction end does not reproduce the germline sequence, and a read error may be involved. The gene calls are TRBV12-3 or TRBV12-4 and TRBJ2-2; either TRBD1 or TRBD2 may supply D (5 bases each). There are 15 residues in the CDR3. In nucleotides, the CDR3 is TGTGCCAGGAGTTTAGCAGGGAGTAACACCGGGGAGCTGTTTTTT. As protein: CARSLAGSNTGELFF.

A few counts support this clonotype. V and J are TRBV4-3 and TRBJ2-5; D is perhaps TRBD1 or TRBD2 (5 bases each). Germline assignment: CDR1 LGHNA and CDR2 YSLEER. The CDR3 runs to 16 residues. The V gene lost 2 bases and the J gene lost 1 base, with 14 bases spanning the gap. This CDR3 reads CASSQKVGAIQETQYF. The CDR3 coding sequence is TGCGCCAGCAGCCAAAAGGTCGGGGCCATCCAAGAGACCCAGTACTTC.

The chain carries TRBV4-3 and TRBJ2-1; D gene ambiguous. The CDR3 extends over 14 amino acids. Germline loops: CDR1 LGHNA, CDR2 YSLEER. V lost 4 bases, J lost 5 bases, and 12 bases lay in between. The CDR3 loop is CASSPQIRNNEQFF. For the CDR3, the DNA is TGCGCCAGCAGCCCACAAATAAGGAACAATGAGCAGTTCTTC.

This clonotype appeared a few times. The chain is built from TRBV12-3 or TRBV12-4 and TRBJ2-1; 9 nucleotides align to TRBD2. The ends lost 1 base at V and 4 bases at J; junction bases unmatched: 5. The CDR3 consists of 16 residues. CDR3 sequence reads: CASSLVRGGVYNEQFF. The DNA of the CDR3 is TGTGCCAGCAGTTTAGTGCGCGGGGGGGTATACAATGAGCAGTTCTTC.

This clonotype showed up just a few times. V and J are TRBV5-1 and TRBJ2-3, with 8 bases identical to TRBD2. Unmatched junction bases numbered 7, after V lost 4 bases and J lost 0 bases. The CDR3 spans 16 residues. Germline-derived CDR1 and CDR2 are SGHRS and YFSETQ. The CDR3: CASSPLAGRSTDTQYF. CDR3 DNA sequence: TGCGCCAGCAGCCCCTTAGCGGGGAGGAGCACAGATACGCAGTATTTT.

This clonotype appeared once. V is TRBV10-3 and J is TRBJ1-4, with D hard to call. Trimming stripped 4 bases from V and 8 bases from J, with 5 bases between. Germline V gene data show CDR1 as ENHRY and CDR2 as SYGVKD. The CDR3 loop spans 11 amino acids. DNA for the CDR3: TGTGCCATCAGTGGCGGGGAAAAACTGTTTTTT. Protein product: CAISGGEKLFF.

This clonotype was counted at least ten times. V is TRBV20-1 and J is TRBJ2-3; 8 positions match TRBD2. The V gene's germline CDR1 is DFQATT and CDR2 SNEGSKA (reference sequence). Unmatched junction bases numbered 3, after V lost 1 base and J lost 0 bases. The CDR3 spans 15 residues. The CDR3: CSARGASGSTDTQYF. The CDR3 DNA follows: TGCAGTGCTAGAGGAGCTAGCGGGAGCACAGATACGCAGTATTTT.

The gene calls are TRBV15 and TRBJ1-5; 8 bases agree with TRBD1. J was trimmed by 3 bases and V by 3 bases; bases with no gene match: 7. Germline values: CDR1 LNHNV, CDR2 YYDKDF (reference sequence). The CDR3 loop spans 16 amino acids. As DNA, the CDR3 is TGTGCCACCAGCAGTCTTTGGGACAGGACCAATCAGCCCCAGCATTTT. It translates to CATSSLWDRTNQPQHF.

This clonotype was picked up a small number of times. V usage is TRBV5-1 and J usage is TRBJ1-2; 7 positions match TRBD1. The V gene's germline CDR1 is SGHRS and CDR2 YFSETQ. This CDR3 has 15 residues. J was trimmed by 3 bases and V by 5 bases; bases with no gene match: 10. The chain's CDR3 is CASRMRNRGDYGYTF. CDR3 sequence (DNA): TGCGCCAGCAGAATGAGAAACAGGGGTGACTATGGCTACACCTTC.

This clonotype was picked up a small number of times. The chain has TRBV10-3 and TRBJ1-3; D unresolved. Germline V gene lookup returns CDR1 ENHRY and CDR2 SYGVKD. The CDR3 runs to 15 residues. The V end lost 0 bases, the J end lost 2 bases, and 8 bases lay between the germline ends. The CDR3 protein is CAISESIGAGNTIYF. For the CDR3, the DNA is TGTGCCATCAGTGAGTCGATAGGTGCTGGAAACACCATATATTTT.